Listed below are T cell receptor beta chains from one sample, sequenced in a study of tumor-infiltrating lymphocytes in primary liver carcinoma. Each CDR3 protein is one row after TCRdb ran MiXCR on the multiplex PCR reads. The sample shows approximately 300,000 distinct CDR3 sequences, about 62% of them seen only once. Sequenced sample: peripheral blood. The origin of the receptors is a man aged 35-49 years with primary liver carcinoma and hepatitis B virus infection. Both conserved end residues are part of each CDR3. Fields, in order: D gene, clone size, J gene, V gene, CDR3 protein, CDR3 DNA. A D gene is named only where the DNA matches it firmly. Rows may omit the clone size; those that give it use once, few, many or a size class.

D: .; size: few; J: TRBJ2-6; V: TRBV12-3/TRBV12-4; CDR3: CASSLTSGANVLTF; DNA: TGTGCCAGCAGTTTAACCTCTGGGGCCAACGTCCTGACTTTC
D: .; size: .; J: TRBJ1-2; V: TRBV12-3/TRBV12-4; CDR3: CASSLAASDYTF; DNA: TGTGCCAGCAGTTTGGCCGCCTCTGACTACACCTTC
D: .; size: .; J: TRBJ2-3; V: TRBV28; CDR3: CASSFGKGQGTDTQYF; DNA: TGTGCCAGCAGTTTCGGCAAGGGCCAGGGCACAGATACGCAGTATTTT
D: .; size: many; J: TRBJ2-7; V: TRBV12-3/TRBV12-4; CDR3: CASSLTGREEQYF; DNA: TGTGCCAGCAGTTTAACAGGACGGGAAGAGCAGTACTTC
D: .; size: few; J: TRBJ2-7; V: TRBV11-1; CDR3: CASSLTHYEQYF; DNA: TGTGCCAGCAGCTTAACTCACTACGAGCAGTACTTC
D: .; size: .; J: TRBJ1-5; V: TRBV6-5; CDR3: CASNPSFRGADQPQHF; DNA: TGCGCCAGCAATCCAAGCTTCCGGGGGGCCGATCAGCCCCAGCATTTT
D: .; size: .; J: TRBJ2-6; V: TRBV7-9; CDR3: CASSFGTQASGANVLTF; DNA: TGTGCCAGCAGCTTCGGGACGCAAGCCTCTGGGGCCAACGTCCTGACTTTC
D: TRBD1; size: .; J: TRBJ1-5; V: TRBV30; CDR3: CAWQRDSSNQPQHF; DNA: TGTGCCTGGCAGCGGGACAGCAGCAATCAGCCCCAGCATTTT
D: .; size: .; J: TRBJ2-7; V: TRBV6-1; CDR3: CASSQLILQYF; DNA: TGTGCCAGCAGTCAGCTCATCTTGCAGTACTTC
D: .; size: .; J: TRBJ2-2; V: TRBV6-5; CDR3: CASSMIDRDLFF; DNA: TGTGCCAGCAGCATGATAGACCGGGACCTGTTTTTT
D: .; size: few; J: TRBJ1-4; V: TRBV6-1; CDR3: CASTAALGSLREKLFF; DNA: TGTGCCAGCACCGCTGCCCTGGGCTCTCTACGTGAAAAACTGTTTTTT
D: .; size: few; J: TRBJ2-1; V: TRBV2; CDR3: CASQLVRPNEQFF; DNA: TGTGCCAGCCAGCTAGTAAGACCCAATGAGCAGTTCTTC
D: .; size: .; J: TRBJ2-1; V: TRBV6-1; CDR3: CASRVKNRDTYNEQFF; DNA: TGTGCCAGCAGAGTCAAGAACCGGGACACCTACAATGAGCAGTTCTTC
D: TRBD1; size: few; J: TRBJ2-3; V: TRBV24-1; CDR3: CATSDITTGADTQYF; DNA: TGTGCCACTAGTGATATTACTACAGGGGCAGATACGCAGTATTTT
D: TRBD2; size: .; J: TRBJ2-1; V: TRBV24-1; CDR3: CATSPLAGGDEQFF; DNA: TGTGCCACCAGCCCTCTCGCGGGGGGGGATGAGCAGTTCTTC
D: .; size: .; J: TRBJ1-1; V: TRBV5-6; CDR3: CASSLQLGEAFF; DNA: TGTGCCAGCAGCTTGCAGTTAGGTGAAGCTTTCTTT
D: .; size: .; J: TRBJ2-3; V: TRBV12-3/TRBV12-4; CDR3: CTSSLDSTDSQYF; DNA: TGTACCAGCAGTTTGGACAGCACAGATTCGCAGTATTTT
D: .; size: .; J: TRBJ2-3; V: TRBV4-1; CDR3: CASSQGRGSDTQYF; DNA: TGCGCCAGCAGTCAAGGACGGGGGTCGGATACGCAGTATTTT
D: .; size: .; J: TRBJ2-5; V: TRBV11-1; CDR3: CVSSLGLIETQYF; DNA: TGTGTCAGCAGCTTAGGGCTTATCGAGACCCAGTATTTC
D: .; size: many; J: TRBJ1-4; V: TRBV6-1; CDR3: CASRNTRLRGEKLFF; DNA: TGTGCCAGCAGGAATACCAGGCTCCGTGGGGAAAAACTGTTTTTT
D: .; size: .; J: TRBJ1-1; V: TRBV10-3; CDR3: CAISESYGGGYEAFF; DNA: TGTGCCATCAGTGAGTCATATGGGGGTGGATATGAAGCTTTCTTT
D: TRBD1; size: .; J: TRBJ1-1; V: TRBV12-3/TRBV12-4; CDR3: CAGSRTGSTEAFF; DNA: TGTGCCGGCAGTAGGACAGGCTCGACTGAAGCCTTCTTT
D: .; size: .; J: TRBJ1-1; V: TRBV7-9; CDR3: CASSLDGNSEAFF; DNA: TGTGCCAGCAGCTTAGACGGTAACTCTGAAGCTTTCTTT
D: .; size: few; J: TRBJ1-4; V: TRBV7-8; CDR3: CASSRGRSGSEKLFF; DNA: TGTGCCAGCAGCCGGGGCCGGTCAGGGAGCGAAAAACTGTTTTTT